This is a list of T cell receptor beta chains from one sample in a study of blood T cell repertoires in COVID-19. The assay was immunoSEQ multiplex PCR, and TCRdb's table has in-frame clones only and misses some. Among tens of thousands of clones listed, almost 85% were seen once. The sequencing sample was made of peripheral blood. All receptors come from a human donor in a cohort sampled during active COVID-19. CDR3s include the opening cysteine and the closing phenylalanine or tryptophan. The order of the fields is J gene, D gene, V gene, clone size, CDR3 protein, CDR3 DNA. D genes are given only for firm matches. Size tells how often a clone was seen (once, few, many) or the class of an expanded clone, and some rows leave it out.

>TRBJ1-3|.|TRBV7-8|.
CASSSQGVNSGNTIYF
TGTGCCAGCAGCTCGCAGGGTGTGAACTCTGGAAACACCATATATTTT
>TRBJ2-3|TRBD1|TRBV24-1|.
CATSSYRRGQGEVDTQYF
TGTGCCACCAGTTCCTATCGTCGGGGACAGGGGGAAGTAGATACGCAGTATTTT
>TRBJ1-2|TRBD1|TRBV4-3|.
CASSQELRQGEGYGYTF
TGCGCCAGCAGCCAAGAACTACGGCAGGGGGAAGGGTATGGCTACACCTTC
>TRBJ2-7|.|TRBV10-1|once
CASTQVHLRTYEQYF
TGCGCCAGCACCCAAGTCCACTTGAGGACCTACGAGCAGTACTTC
>TRBJ2-1|.|TRBV2|.
CASSSQGKGIEQFF
TGTGCCAGCAGTTCCCAAGGAAAGGGGATTGAGCAGTTCTTC
>TRBJ1-2|.|TRBV28|few
CASSLGGYGYTF
TGTGCCAGCAGTTTGGGGGGCTATGGCTACACCTTC
>TRBJ2-7|TRBD2|TRBV18|.
CASSEAGGHEQYF
TGTGCCAGCTCAGAAGCGGGAGGGCACGAGCAGTACTTC
>TRBJ2-7|.|TRBV15|.
CATSRDPNRVSYEQYF
TGTGCCACCAGCAGAGACCCCAACAGGGTCTCCTACGAGCAGTACTTC
>TRBJ2-6|.|TRBV7-2|once
CASSLTGHYSGANVLTF
TGTGCCAGCAGCTTGACAGGCCACTACTCTGGGGCCAACGTCCTGACTTTC
>TRBJ2-1|TRBD2|TRBV28|.
CASRPGLAGGLSYNEQFF
TGTGCCAGCAGACCGGGACTAGCGGGAGGGCTGTCCTACAATGAGCAGTTCTTC
>TRBJ2-1|.|TRBV14|.
CASSQNRYNEQFF
TGTGCCAGCAGCCAAAACAGGTACAATGAGCAGTTCTTC
>TRBJ2-7|.|TRBV20-1|.
CSAHNYEQYF
TGCAGTGCCCACAACTACGAGCAGTACTTC
>TRBJ1-5|.|TRBV14|.
CASSPYSNQPQHF
TGTGCCAGCAGCCCCTATAGCAATCAGCCCCAGCATTTT
>TRBJ2-6|TRBD1|TRBV7-2|.
CASSWTGSGANVLTF
TGTGCCAGCAGCTGGACAGGGTCCGGGGCCAACGTCCTGACTTTC
>TRBJ2-1|TRBD2|TRBV3-1/TRBV3-2|.
CASSPPGLAHNEQFF
TGTGCCAGCAGCCCACCGGGACTAGCCCACAATGAGCAGTTCTTC
>TRBJ1-1|TRBD1|TRBV10-3|.
CAITGTGRTEAFF
TGTGCCATCACCGGGACAGGGAGGACTGAAGCTTTCTTT
>TRBJ2-7|TRBD2|TRBV11-2|.
CASSVTSGSYEQYF
TGTGCCAGCAGCGTCACTAGCGGGAGTTACGAGCAGTACTTC
>TRBJ2-1|TRBD2|TRBV5-1|.
CASSFLTSKVYNEQFF
TGCGCCAGCAGCTTCCTGACTAGCAAGGTGTACAATGAGCAGTTCTTC
>TRBJ1-5|TRBD1|TRBV28|.
CAGGTAPSGPQHF
TGTGCCGGAGGGACAGCCCCCAGTGGGCCCCAGCATTTT
>TRBJ2-2|TRBD1|TRBV24-1|.
CATSDYAGGTGELFF
TGTGCCACCAGTGATTACGCAGGGGGCACCGGGGAGCTGTTTTTT
>TRBJ2-7|TRBD2|TRBV28|once
CASGRAYSYEQYF
TGTGCCAGCGGGAGGGCGTACTCCTACGAGCAGTACTTC
>TRBJ2-7|TRBD1|TRBV7-9|.
CASSFRGQGGVEGAYEQYF
TGTGCCAGCAGCTTCAGGGGACAGGGGGGAGTAGAAGGGGCCTACGAGCAGTACTTC
>TRBJ2-7|TRBD2|TRBV11-2|.
CASSLEFFRGLAAGSYEQYF
TGTGCCAGCAGCTTAGAATTTTTTAGGGGACTAGCGGCCGGCTCCTACGAGCAGTACTTC
>TRBJ1-4|TRBD1|TRBV7-9|.
CASSLRVGTANEKLFF
TGTGCCAGCAGCTTGCGTGTTGGGACAGCTAATGAAAAACTGTTTTTT
>TRBJ2-1|.|TRBV4-1|.
CASSQGGTPYNEQFF
TGCGCCAGCAGCCAAGGGGGGACACCTTACAATGAGCAGTTCTTC
>TRBJ2-7|TRBD2|TRBV6-5|.
CASSRLAGASYEQYF
TGTGCCAGCAGCCGACTAGCGGGAGCTTCGTACGAGCAGTACTTC
>TRBJ2-4|TRBD2|TRBV30|once
CAWGPGGAKNIQYF
TGTGCCTGGGGCCCGGGGGGGGCCAAAAACATTCAGTACTTC
>TRBJ2-2|TRBD2|TRBV5-4|few
CASSLGLAGVTGELFF
TGTGCCAGCAGCTTGGGACTAGCGGGAGTCACCGGGGAGCTGTTTTTT
>TRBJ2-2|TRBD2|TRBV4-3|.
CASSQELAGSINTGELFF
TGCGCCAGCAGCCAAGAACTAGCGGGATCCATTAACACCGGGGAGCTGTTTTTT
>TRBJ2-1|TRBD2|TRBV24-1|.
CATSDLSPWAGGKDEQFF
TGTGCCACCAGTGATTTATCCCCCTGGGCGGGAGGGAAAGATGAGCAGTTCTTC
>TRBJ2-5|TRBD2|TRBV3-1/TRBV3-2|.
CASSRLAGDVQETQYF
TGTGCCAGCAGCCGACTAGCGGGGGATGTCCAAGAGACCCAGTACTTC
>TRBJ2-7|.|TRBV9|.
CASSVGDTTLYEQYF
TGTGCCAGCAGCGTGGGGGACACCACCCTCTACGAGCAGTACTTC
>TRBJ2-3|.|TRBV13|.
CASSLGGRLASTDTQYF
TGTGCCAGCAGCTTAGGTGGTCGGCTAGCGAGCACAGATACGCAGTATTTT
>TRBJ2-3|.|TRBV6-1|.
CASSEYGRVSSGDTQYF
TGTGCCAGCAGTGAATACGGGAGAGTATCCTCGGGGGATACGCAGTATTTT
>TRBJ1-5|.|TRBV30|once
CAWSTRVGGSNQPQHF
TGTGCCTGGAGTACCAGGGTAGGGGGTAGCAATCAGCCCCAGCATTTT
>TRBJ1-5|TRBD1|TRBV19|.
CASSLTGASNQPQHF
TGTGCCAGTAGCCTGACAGGGGCCAGCAATCAGCCCCAGCATTTT
>TRBJ2-2|TRBD2|TRBV29-1|.
CSGRLAGGTGELFF
TGCAGCGGCAGACTAGCGGGAGGCACCGGGGAGCTGTTTTTT
>TRBJ1-1|.|TRBV5-1|few
CASEKGGTEAFF
TGCGCCAGCGAGAAAGGGGGCACTGAAGCTTTCTTT
>TRBJ1-3|.|TRBV29-1|.
CSVEGSSGNTIYF
TGCAGCGTTGAGGGCAGCTCTGGAAACACCATATATTTT
>TRBJ1-1|.|TRBV9|.
CASSATVNTEAFF
TGTGCCAGCAGCGCGACAGTGAACACTGAAGCTTTCTTT
>TRBJ1-1|.|TRBV6-6|.
CASRPWGRLNTEAFF
TGTGCCAGCAGACCTTGGGGGAGGTTGAACACTGAAGCTTTCTTT
>TRBJ2-2|TRBD2|TRBV28|once
CASRSGGANGELFF
TGTGCCAGCAGAAGCGGGGGGGCAAACGGGGAGCTGTTTTTT
>TRBJ1-2|.|TRBV6-5|.
CASSLGASNYGYTF
TGTGCCAGCAGTTTAGGGGCCTCTAACTATGGCTACACCTTC
>TRBJ1-5|.|TRBV2|.
CASKRVGVQPQHF
TGTGCCAGCAAAAGGGTAGGGGTTCAGCCCCAGCATTTT
>TRBJ1-2|TRBD1|TRBV6-2/TRBV6-3|.
CASSPRGFGYTF
TGTGCCAGCAGTCCCAGGGGGTTTGGCTACACCTTC
>TRBJ2-7|.|TRBV2|.
CASSSRRGFKDEQYF
TGTGCCAGCAGTAGCCGTCGGGGGTTTAAGGACGAGCAGTACTTC
>TRBJ2-7|.|TRBV10-3|.
CAISGQYEQYF
TGTGCCATCAGTGGACAGTACGAGCAGTACTTC
>TRBJ2-5|TRBD2|TRBV4-2|.
CASSQSGTTKETQYF
TGTGCCAGCAGCCAGTCCGGGACTACGAAAGAGACCCAGTACTTC
>TRBJ1-2|.|TRBV5-4|.
CASSLAWAGLNYGYTF
TGTGCCAGCAGCTTGGCATGGGCAGGGTTGAACTATGGCTACACCTTC